The text below deals with one T cell receptor (beta chain). Antigen specificity is unknown. Noted treatment: roughly nine-day PBMC culture with coronavirus spike peptide pools or control peptides (ViraFEST assay). Under the ViraFEST approach, antigen-specific T cells were expanded with peptide pools and TCRs subsequently sequenced. The V gene lost 0 bases and the J gene lost 9 bases, with 5 bases spanning the gap. Per germline, CDR1 KGHDR and CDR2 SFDVKD. This CDR3 comprises 11 residues. The sample originates from a study of vaccination and CD4 T cells after COVID-19. The Oncomine TCR Beta short-read assay was what sequenced the DNA obtained from cultured CD4+ T cells. TCRdb re-derived calls from the PCR reads in MiXCR, one entry per CDR3 protein. This table holds approximately 13,000 distinct CDR3 sequences, roughly 26% found once.

The sequencing used CD4+ T cells from blood, cultured in vitro, collected before SARS-CoV-2 vaccination. The rearrangement joins TRBV24-1 to TRBJ2-7, with D possibly matching TRBD1 (5 bases). The sequence was collected from a human donor who received a COVID-19 vaccine. The CDR3 sequence: CATSDLRGQYF. For the CDR3, the DNA is TGTGCCACCAGTGATTTGAGGGGGCAGTACTTC.